Below, 14 T cell receptor beta chains from the same sample are listed, as sequenced in a study of T cell repertoires in cytomegalovirus infection. Antigen specificity for these receptors is unknown. One entry per CDR3 protein, called by TCRdb with MiXCR from the reads. The sample shows roughly 180,000 distinct CDR3 sequences, about 20% of them seen only once. The sample consisted of CD8+ T cells from cultured PBMCs, taken from culture after CMV antigen stimulation. Receptors originate from a human donor in good health (CMV status not recorded). Some clones in this sample may be carry-over from other donors' samples.

The chain combines TRBV7-6 with TRBJ2-3, with D perhaps matching TRBD2 (7 bases). The CDR3 has 15 amino acids. The V end was cut by 4 bases, the J end by 6 bases, with 17 bases between. From germline, CDR1 is SGHVS and CDR2 FNYEAQ. The CDR3 coding sequence is TGTGCCAGCAGCTGGGGGGGCGGGCTTGCGGATACGCAGTATTTT. It specifies CASSWGGGLADTQYF.

In this sample, this clonotype turned up many times. The V and J genes are TRBV6-1 and TRBJ1-2; 7 bases map to TRBD1. The CDR3 covers 14 residues. The trim removed 4 bases at V and 8 bases at J, leaving 10 bases unmatched. In germline, CDR1 is MNHNS, CDR2 SASEGT. The CDR3 nucleotides are TGTGCCAGCAGTGGAGAAGACAGGGATCAGGGCTACACCTTC. This sequence encodes CASSGEDRDQGYTF.

CDR3 nucleotide sequence: TGTGCCAGCAGTTTTAGCGGTCAGCCCCAGCATTTT. Protein: CASSFSGQPQHF. This chain uses TRBV27 with TRBJ1-5; D gene ambiguous. The CDR3 is made up of 12 amino acids. The germline V and J ends were trimmed by 3 bases and 6 bases, with 6 bases remaining between them. From germline, CDR1 is MNHEY and CDR2 SMNVEV (reference sequence).

This clonotype occurred many times. V gene TRBV7-6 combines with J gene TRBJ1-5; maybe TRBD1 (5 bases). The CDR3 contains 15 residues. Germline loops: CDR1 SGHVS, CDR2 FNYEAQ. Deletions cut 1 base from V and 3 bases from J, with 10 bases between. CDR3 coding DNA: TGTGCCAGCAGCTTAGGACGGGGGTTCAATCAGCCCCAGCATTTT. It codes for CASSLGRGFNQPQHF.

This sequence joins TRBV7-2 and TRBJ1-1, with D uncertain. Germline values: CDR1 SGHTA, CDR2 FQGNSA. V lost 5 bases to trimming and J lost 4 bases, with 14 bases between them. The length of the CDR3 is 14 residues. The chain's CDR3 is CASSITVEGTEAFF. The CDR3 DNA follows: TGTGCCAGCAGCATCACGGTGGAAGGCACTGAAGCTTTCTTT.

This chain joins TRBV12-3 or TRBV12-4 and TRBJ2-7; a possible D gene is TRBD1 (6 bases). The CDR3 runs to 14 residues. V shed 5 bases and J shed 2 bases, with 13 bases lying between them. This CDR3 reads CASSPPGHTYEQYF. The CDR3 DNA reads TGTGCCAGCAGTCCGCCGGGACATACCTACGAGCAGTACTTC.

The chain combines TRBV28 with TRBJ2-2; 8 bases fit TRBD1. The germline CDR1 and CDR2 sequences are MDHEN and SYDVKM. V trimming: 3 bases; J trimming: 3 bases; junction bases outside the gene matches: 6. The CDR3 sequence is 16 residues long. Here the CDR3 DNA reads TGTGCCAGCAGTTTTGAAAGGACAGGGCACACCGGGGAGCTGTTTTTT. Translating it yields CASSFERTGHTGELFF. Full variable domain (missing parts from reference TRBV28 and TRBJ2-2): DVKVTQSSRYLVKRTGEKVFLECVQDMDHENMFWYRQDPGLGLRLIYFSYDVKMKEKGDIPEGYSVSREKKERFSLILESASTNQTSMYLCASSFERTGHTGELFFGEGSRLTVL.

The chain carries TRBV7-8 and TRBJ2-5, with D possibly matching TRBD2 (6 bases). The V end was cut by 5 bases, the J end by 5 bases, with 12 bases between. CDR1 is SGHVS, CDR2 FQNEAQ, per germline. This CDR3 contains 13 residues. CDR3 DNA: TGTGCCAGCAGCCACGGAAGCGGGGAGACCCAGTACTTC. It codes for CASSHGSGETQYF.

The J gene is TRBJ2-1, the V gene TRBV12-3 or TRBV12-4; TRBD1 might be the D (7 bases). V was pared by 3 bases and J by 6 bases, with 15 bases between. The CDR3 runs to 15 residues. CDR3 in DNA: TGTGCCAGCAGTTTCGGGGGACAGAGCGCCAATGAGCAGTTCTTC. Translating gives CASSFGGQSANEQFF.

The gene calls are TRBV12-3 or TRBV12-4 and TRBJ1-2; 9 bases fit TRBD1. The CDR3 runs to 12 residues. V lost 6 bases to trimming and J lost 6 bases; unmatched junction nucleotides: 2. CDR3 nucleotide sequence: TGTGCCAGCAGCTGGACAGGGGATGGCTACACCTTC. Its protein product is CASSWTGDGYTF.

The V and J genes are TRBV4-3 and TRBJ1-6; D remains unclear. V gave up 1 base and J gave up 0 bases, with 7 bases separating them. Germline V lookup: CDR1 LGHNA, CDR2 YSLEER. The CDR3 has 16 residues. The CDR3 DNA sequence: TGCGCCAGCAGCCAAGGGCGTTACTCCTATAATTCACCCCTCCACTTT. It specifies CASSQGRYSYNSPLHF.

V usage is TRBV6-6 and J usage is TRBJ2-3; D remains ambiguous. The CDR3 runs to 14 residues. Germline assignment: CDR1 MNHNY and CDR2 SVGAGI (reference sequence). The germline V and J ends were trimmed by 4 bases and 4 bases, with 12 bases remaining between them. The CDR3 sequence is CASSSFVPADTQYF. CDR3 nucleotide sequence: TGTGCCAGCAGTTCCTTTGTCCCCGCAGATACGCAGTATTTT.

The V and J genes are TRBV7-8 and TRBJ1-2; no reliable D call. V was cut by 6 bases and J by 0 bases, with 17 bases left in between. The CDR3 totals 16 residues. Germline CDR1 and CDR2: SGHVS and FQNEAQ. The CDR3 coding sequence is TGTGCCAGCAGTTCTGAACTTTCAGCGGCTAACTATGGCTACACCTTC. This codes for CASSSELSAANYGYTF.

This clonotype has only a few counts. The chain couples TRBV7-9 to TRBJ2-7; D gene unclear. The ends were cut back, 9 bases at V and 3 bases at J, with 9 bases in the middle. The CDR3 is 11 amino acids. Germline CDR1 is SEHNR and CDR2 is FQNEAQ (reference sequence). CDR3 bases: TGTGCCAGGACGGGCCGCTACGAGCAGTACTTC. Protein product: CARTGRYEQYF.